This T cell receptor (beta chain) came from a study of T cells after yellow fever vaccination. One entry per CDR3 protein results from TCRdb running MiXCR on the 5' RACE reads. The sample gives more than 250,000 distinct CDR3 sequences, around 6.8% of which show up once; roughly a sixth is in the top ten. Trimming pared 8 bases from V and 2 bases from J, leaving 13 bases between. Germline values: CDR1 MNHEY, CDR2 SMNVEV (reference sequence). This CDR3 spans 13 amino acids. The rearrangement links TRBV27 to TRBJ2-7, with D possibly being TRBD2 (6 bases). The input for sequencing was PBMCs, taken roughly 47 days after the first yellow fever vaccination. This sequence originates from a man between 18 and 35 years old who received the YFV17D yellow fever vaccine. The CDR3 region is CASGLGLPYEQYF. The CDR3 DNA reads as TGTGCCAGCGGGTTGGGACTCCCCTACGAGCAGTACTTC.